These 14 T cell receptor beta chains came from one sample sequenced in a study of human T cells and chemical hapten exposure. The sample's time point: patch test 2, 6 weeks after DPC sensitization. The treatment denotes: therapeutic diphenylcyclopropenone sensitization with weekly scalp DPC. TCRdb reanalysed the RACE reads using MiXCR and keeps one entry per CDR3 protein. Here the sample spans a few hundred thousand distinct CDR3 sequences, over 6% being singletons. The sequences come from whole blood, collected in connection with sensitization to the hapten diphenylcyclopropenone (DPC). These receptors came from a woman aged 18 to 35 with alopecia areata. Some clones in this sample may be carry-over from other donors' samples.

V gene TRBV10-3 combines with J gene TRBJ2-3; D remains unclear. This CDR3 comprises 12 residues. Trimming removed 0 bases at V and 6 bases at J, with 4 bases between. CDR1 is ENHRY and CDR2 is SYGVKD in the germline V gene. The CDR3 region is CAISESLDTQYF. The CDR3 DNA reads TGTGCCATCAGTGAGTCGTTGGATACGCAGTATTTT.

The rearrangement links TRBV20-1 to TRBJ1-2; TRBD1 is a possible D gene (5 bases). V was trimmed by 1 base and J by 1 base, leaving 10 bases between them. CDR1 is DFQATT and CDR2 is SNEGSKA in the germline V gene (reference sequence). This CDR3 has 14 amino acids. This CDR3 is CSARGTIRNYGYTF. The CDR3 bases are TGCAGTGCTAGAGGGACAATTCGTAACTATGGCTACACCTTC.

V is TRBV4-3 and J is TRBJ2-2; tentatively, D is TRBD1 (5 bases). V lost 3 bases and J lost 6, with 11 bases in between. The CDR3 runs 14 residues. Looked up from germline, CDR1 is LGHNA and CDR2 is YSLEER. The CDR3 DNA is TGCGCCAGCAGCCAGCCAGGGTGGGCCGGGGAGCTGTTTTTT. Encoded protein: CASSQPGWAGELFF.

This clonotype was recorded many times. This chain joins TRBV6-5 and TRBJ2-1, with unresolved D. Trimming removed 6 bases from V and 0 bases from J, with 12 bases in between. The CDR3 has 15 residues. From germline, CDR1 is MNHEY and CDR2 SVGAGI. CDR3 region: CASRGRSSSYNEQFF. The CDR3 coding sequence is TGTGCCAGCAGAGGACGGTCAAGCTCCTACAATGAGCAGTTCTTC.

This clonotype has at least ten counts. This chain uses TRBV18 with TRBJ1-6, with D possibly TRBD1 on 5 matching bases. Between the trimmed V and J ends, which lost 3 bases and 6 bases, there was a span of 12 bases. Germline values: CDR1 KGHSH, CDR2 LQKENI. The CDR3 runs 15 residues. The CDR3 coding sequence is TGTGCCAGCTCACCCCGGGACGGAATTAATTCACCCCTCCACTTT. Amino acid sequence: CASSPRDGINSPLHF.

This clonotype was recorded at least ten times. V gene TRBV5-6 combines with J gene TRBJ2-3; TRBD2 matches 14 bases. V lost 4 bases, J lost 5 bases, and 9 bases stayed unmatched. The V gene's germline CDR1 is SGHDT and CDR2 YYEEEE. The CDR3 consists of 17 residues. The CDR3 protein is CASSLTRLAGGRDTQYF. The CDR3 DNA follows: TGTGCCAGCAGCCTCACCCGACTAGCGGGGGGGCGAGATACGCAGTATTTT. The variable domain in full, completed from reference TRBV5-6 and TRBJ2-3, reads DAGVTQSPTHLIKTRGQQVTLRCSPKSGHDTVSWYQQALGQGPQFIFQYYEEEERQRGNFPDRFSGHQFPNYSSELNVNALLLGDSALYLCASSLTRLAGGRDTQYFGPGTRLTVL.

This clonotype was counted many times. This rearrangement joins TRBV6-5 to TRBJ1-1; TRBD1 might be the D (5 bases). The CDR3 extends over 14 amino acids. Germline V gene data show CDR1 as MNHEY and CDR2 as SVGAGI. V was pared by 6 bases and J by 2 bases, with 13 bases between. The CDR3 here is CASSPTALNTEAFF. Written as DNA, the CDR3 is TGTGCCAGCAGCCCGACAGCACTAAACACTGAAGCTTTCTTT.

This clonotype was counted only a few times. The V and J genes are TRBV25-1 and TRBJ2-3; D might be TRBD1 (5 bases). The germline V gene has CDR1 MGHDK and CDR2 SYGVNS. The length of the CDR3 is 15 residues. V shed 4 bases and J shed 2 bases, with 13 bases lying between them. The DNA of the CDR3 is TGTGCCAGCAGTGGCACCTGGACACCCACAGATACGCAGTATTTT. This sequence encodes CASSGTWTPTDTQYF.

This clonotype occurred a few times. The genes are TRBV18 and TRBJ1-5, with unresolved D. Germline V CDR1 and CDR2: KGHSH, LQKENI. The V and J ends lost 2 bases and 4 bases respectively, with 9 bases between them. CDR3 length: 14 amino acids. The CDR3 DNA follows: TGTGCCAGCTCACCAGGACTCGAGAATCAGCCCCAGCATTTT. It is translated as CASSPGLENQPQHF.

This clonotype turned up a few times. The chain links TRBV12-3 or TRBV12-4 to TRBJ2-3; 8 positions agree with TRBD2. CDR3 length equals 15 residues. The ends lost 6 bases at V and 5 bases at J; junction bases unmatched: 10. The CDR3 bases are TGTGCCAGCAGCTTGGAAGATAGCGGGGAAGATACGCAGTATTTT. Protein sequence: CASSLEDSGEDTQYF.

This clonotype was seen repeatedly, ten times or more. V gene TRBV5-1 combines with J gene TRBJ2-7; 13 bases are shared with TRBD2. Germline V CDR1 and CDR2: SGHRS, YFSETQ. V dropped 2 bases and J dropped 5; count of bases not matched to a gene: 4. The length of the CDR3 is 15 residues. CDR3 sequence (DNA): TGCGCCAGCAGCTTAGGGACTAGCGGGGCCCACGAGCAGTACTTC. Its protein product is CASSLGTSGAHEQYF.

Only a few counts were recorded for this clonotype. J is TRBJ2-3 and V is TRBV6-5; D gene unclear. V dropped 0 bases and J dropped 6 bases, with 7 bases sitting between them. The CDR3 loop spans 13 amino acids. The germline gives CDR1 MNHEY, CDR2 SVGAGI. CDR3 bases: TGTGCCAGCAGTTACTCAACGCGGGATACGCAGTATTTT. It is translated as CASSYSTRDTQYF.

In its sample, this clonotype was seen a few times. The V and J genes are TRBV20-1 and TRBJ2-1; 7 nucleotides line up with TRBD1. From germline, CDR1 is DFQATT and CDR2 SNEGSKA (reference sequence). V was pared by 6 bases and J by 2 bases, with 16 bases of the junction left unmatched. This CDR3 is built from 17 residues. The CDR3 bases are TGCAGTGCCAGGGGGTTGCTCAGGGATGTCACCTACAATGAGCAGTTCTTC. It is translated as CSARGLLRDVTYNEQFF.

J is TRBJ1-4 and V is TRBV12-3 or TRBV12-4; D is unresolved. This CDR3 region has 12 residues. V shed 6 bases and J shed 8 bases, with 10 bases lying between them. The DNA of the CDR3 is TGTGCCAGCAGGGCCGCGACAGAAAAACTGTTTTTT. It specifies CASRAATEKLFF.